The entry that follows covers one TCR beta chain sequence. The data derive from a study of T cell responses to AZD1222 COVID-19 vaccine. Assay used: immunoSEQ multiplex PCR; TCRdb lists only in-frame clones, some missing. The table includes 160,000 or so clones, about nine tenths detected once. The length of the CDR3 is 14 residues. Trimming pared 1 base from V and 7 bases from J, leaving 14 bases between. Per germline, CDR1 LGHDT and CDR2 YNNKEL (reference sequence). This rearrangement joins TRBV3-1 (or the pseudogene TRBV3-2) to TRBJ2-7; a possible D gene is TRBD1 (6 bases). This sequence originates from an adult in good health. The source was peripheral blood, collected on day 0 of AZD1222 vaccination. The CDR3 loop reads CASSQVETGWEQYF. The DNA of the CDR3 is TGTGCCAGCAGCCAAGTCGAAACAGGGTGGGAGCAGTACTTC.